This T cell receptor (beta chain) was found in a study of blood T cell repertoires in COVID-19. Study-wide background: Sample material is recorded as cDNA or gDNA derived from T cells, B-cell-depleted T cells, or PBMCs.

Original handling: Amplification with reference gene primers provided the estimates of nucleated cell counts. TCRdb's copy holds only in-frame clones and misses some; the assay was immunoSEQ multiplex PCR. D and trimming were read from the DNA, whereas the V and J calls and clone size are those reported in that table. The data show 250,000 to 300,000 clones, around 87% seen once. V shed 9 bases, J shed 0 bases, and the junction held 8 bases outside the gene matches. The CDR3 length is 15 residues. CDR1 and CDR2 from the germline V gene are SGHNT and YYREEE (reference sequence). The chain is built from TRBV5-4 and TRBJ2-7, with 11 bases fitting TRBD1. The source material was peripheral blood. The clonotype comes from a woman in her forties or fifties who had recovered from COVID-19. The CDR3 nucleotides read TGTGCCACTCGAGCCGGGACAGGGGGCTCCTACGAGCAGTACTTC. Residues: CATRAGTGGSYEQYF.